This T cell receptor beta chain is from a study of response to subunit inactivated influenza vaccine. Study-level results: Seasonal influenza vaccination, on each occasion, was suggested by the authors to recruit few new T cells.

There are many counts of this clonotype. Its target is unknown. The CDR3 contains 15 residues. CDR1 and CDR2 from the germline V gene are MNHNS and SASEGT. The V segment lost 4 bases and the J segment 0 bases; nucleotides outside the gene matches: 6. TCRdb used MiXCR to reprocess the RT-PCR reads, holding one entry per CDR3 protein. The repertoire holds approximately 700,000 distinct CDR3 sequences, with 14% as singletons. V gene TRBV6-1 combines with J gene TRBJ2-7, with 7 bases aligning to TRBD2. The material was PBMCs from blood, obtained around two weeks before vaccination. This TCR came from a man in his forties or fifties who received an inactivated influenza vaccine. CDR3 in amino acids: CASSGISGDSYEQYF. In nucleotides, the CDR3 is TGTGCCAGCAGTGGAATCAGCGGGGACTCCTACGAGCAGTACTTC.